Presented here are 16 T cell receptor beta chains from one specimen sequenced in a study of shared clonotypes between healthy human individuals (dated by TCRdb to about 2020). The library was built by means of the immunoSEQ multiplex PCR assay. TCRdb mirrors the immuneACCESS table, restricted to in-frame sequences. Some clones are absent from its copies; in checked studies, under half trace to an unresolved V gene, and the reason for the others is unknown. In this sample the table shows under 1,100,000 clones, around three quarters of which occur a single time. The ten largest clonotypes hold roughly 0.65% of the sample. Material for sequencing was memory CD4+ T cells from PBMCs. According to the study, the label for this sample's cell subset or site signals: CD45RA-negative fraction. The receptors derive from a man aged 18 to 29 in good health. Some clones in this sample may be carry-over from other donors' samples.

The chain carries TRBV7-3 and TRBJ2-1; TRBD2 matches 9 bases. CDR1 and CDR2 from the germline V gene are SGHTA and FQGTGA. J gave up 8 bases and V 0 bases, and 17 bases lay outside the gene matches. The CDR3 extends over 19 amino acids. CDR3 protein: CASSLTRMVGSGRRHEQFF. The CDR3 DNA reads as TGTGCCAGCAGCTTAACCCGGATGGTTGGTAGCGGGAGAAGGCATGAGCAGTTCTTC.

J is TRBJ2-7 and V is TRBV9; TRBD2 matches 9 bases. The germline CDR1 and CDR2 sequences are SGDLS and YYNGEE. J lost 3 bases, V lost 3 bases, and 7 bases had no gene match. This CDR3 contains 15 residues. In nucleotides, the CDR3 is TGTGCCAGCAGCGCCTTAGCGGGAGTCGGCTACGAGCAGTACTTC. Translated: CASSALAGVGYEQYF.

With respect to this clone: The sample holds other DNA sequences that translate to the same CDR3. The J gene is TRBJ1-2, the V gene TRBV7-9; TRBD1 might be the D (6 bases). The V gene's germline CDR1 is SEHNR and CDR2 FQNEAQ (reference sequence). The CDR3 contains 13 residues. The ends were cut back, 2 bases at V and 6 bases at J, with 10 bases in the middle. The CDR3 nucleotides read TGTGCCAGCAGCTTACAGGGGCCGGATGGCTACACCTTC. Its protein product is CASSLQGPDGYTF.

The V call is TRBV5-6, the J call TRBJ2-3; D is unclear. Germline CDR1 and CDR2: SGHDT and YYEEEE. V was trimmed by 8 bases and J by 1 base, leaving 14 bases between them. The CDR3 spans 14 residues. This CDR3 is CASNAYSGTDTQYF. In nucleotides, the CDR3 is TGTGCCAGTAACGCTTACTCGGGCACAGATACGCAGTATTTT. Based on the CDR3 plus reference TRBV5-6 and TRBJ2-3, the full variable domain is DAGVTQSPTHLIKTRGQQVTLRCSPKSGHDTVSWYQQALGQGPQFIFQYYEEEERQRGNFPDRFSGHQFPNYSSELNVNALLLGDSALYLCASNAYSGTDTQYFGPGTRLTVL.

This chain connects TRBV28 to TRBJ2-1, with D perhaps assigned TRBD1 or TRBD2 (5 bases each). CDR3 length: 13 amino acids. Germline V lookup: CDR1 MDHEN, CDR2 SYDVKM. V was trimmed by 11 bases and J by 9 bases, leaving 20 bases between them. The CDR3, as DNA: TGTGCCGGGAAGGGGACGGTACGGGGTGAGCAGTTCTTC. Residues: CAGKGTVRGEQFF.

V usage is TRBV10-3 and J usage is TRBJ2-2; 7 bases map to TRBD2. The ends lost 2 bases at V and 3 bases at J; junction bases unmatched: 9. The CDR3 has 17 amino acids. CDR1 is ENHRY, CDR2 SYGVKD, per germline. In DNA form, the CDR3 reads TGTGCCATCAGTGAGCCCCTCGAGCGGGACTACACCGGGGAGCTGTTTTTT. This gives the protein CAISEPLERDYTGELFF.

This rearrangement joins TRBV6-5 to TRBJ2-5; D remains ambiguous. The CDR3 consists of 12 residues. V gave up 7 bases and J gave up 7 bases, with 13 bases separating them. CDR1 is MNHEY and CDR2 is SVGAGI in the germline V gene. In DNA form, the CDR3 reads TGTGCCAGCACCCTACCCAGTGGGACCCAGTACTTC. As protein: CASTLPSGTQYF.

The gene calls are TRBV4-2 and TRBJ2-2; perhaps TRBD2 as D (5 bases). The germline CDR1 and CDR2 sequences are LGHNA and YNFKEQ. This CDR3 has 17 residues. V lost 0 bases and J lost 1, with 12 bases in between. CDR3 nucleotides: TGTGCCAGCAGCCAAGAAGCGGCCACCCTGAACACCGGGGAGCTGTTTTTT. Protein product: CASSQEAATLNTGELFF.

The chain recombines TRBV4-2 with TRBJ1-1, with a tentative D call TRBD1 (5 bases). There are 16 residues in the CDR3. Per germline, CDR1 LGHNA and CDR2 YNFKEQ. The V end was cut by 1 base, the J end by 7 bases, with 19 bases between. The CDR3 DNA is TGTGCCAGCAGCCAAGCCGGGGGAGTCCTGCAAGGTGAAGCTTTCTTT. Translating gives CASSQAGGVLQGEAFF.

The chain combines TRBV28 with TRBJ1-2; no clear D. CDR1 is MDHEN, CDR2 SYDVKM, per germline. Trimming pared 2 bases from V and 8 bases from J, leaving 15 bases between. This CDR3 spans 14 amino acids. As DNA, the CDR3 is TGTGCCAGCAGTTTACCCAGGACCCAGGCGGGCTACACCTTC. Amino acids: CASSLPRTQAGYTF.

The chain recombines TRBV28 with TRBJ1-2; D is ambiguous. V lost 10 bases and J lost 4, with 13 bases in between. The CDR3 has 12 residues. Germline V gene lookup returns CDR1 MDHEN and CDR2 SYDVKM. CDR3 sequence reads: CATSRTRYGYTF. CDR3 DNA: TGTGCCACCTCCCGTACCCGCTATGGCTACACCTTC.

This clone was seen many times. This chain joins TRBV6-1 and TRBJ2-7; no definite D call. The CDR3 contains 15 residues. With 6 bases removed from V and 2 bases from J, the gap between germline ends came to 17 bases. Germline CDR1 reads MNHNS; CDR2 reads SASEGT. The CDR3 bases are TGTGCCAGCAGCGATAAGGCCAATTTACCCTACGAGCAGTACTTC. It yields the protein CASSDKANLPYEQYF.

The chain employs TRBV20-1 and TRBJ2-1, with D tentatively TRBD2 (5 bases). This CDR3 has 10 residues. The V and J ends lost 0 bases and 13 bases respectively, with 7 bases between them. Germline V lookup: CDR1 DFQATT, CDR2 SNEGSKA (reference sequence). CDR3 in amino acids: CSARDLAQFF. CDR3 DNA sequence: TGCAGTGCTAGAGATCTAGCCCAGTTCTTC.

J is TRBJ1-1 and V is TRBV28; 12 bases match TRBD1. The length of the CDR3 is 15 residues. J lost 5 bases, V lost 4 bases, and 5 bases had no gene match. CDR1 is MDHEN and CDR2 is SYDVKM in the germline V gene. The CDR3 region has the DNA TGTGCCAGCAGTTCCCGGGGACAGGGGGCAACTGAAGCTTTCTTT. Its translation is CASSSRGQGATEAFF.

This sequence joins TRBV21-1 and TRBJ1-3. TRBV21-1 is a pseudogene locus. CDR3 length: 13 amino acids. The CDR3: CASSKEPEHTIYF. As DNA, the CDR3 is TGTGCCAGCAGCAAAGAACCTGAGCACACCATATATTTT.

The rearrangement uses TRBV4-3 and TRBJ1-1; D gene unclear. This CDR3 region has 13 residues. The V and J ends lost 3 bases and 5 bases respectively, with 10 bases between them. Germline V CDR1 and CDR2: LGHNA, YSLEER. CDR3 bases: TGCGCCAGCAGCCAGGGGTGGGATACTGAAGCTTTCTTT. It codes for CASSQGWDTEAFF.